The next 10 T cell receptor beta chains were all read from a single sample in a study of T cells expressing NK-cell markers. TCRdb reprocessed the 5' RACE reads and reports one entry per CDR3 protein, with no DNA. Recorded here are over 350,000 distinct CDR3 sequences; the top ten clones represent about 10%. The sample taken for sequencing was blood T cells: a sorted CD56 or NKG2C T cell subset, CD4+ or CD8+ T cells, or bulk PBMC T cells (not recorded which). The receptors here all came from a woman in her fifties or sixties in good health.

The chain links TRBV27 to TRBJ2-1; TCRdb reports TRBD2, a call that lacks DNA to check it against. The CDR3 has 12 amino acids. Germline V gene data show CDR1 as MNHEY and CDR2 as SMNVEV (reference sequence). The CDR3 spells CASSFSGSEQFF.

V and J are TRBV19 and TRBJ2-3; TCRdb's assignment of TRBD1 cannot be checked, as there is no DNA. Germline-derived CDR1 and CDR2 are LNHDA and SQIVND (reference sequence). The CDR3 totals 12 residues. The CDR3 is CASAGGIHTQYF.

This chain joins TRBV12-3 or TRBV12-4 and TRBJ2-2; TCRdb's D gene call, TRBD2, goes unchecked for lack of DNA. This CDR3 spans 14 amino acids. CDR3 sequence: CASMFQGPSGELFF.

V and J are TRBV20-1 and TRBJ2-7; TCRdb calls TRBD2, which cannot be checked without DNA. The V gene's germline CDR1 is DFQATT and CDR2 SNEGSKA (reference sequence). The CDR3 contains 14 residues. Here the CDR3 reads CSAHLAGGGNEQYF.

The rearrangement joins TRBV20-1 to TRBJ1-2; checking the TCRdb D call of TRBD1 is not possible without DNA. CDR3 length: 15 residues. Per the germline V gene, CDR1 is DFQATT and CDR2 is SNEGSKA (reference sequence). CDR3 protein: CSARDEGKGNYGYTF.

The chain is built from TRBV11-1 and TRBJ2-7; there is no DNA to check the TCRdb D call of TRBD1. CDR1 SGHAT and CDR2 FQDESV come from the germline V gene (reference sequence). This CDR3 has 14 residues. The chain's CDR3 is CASSPDRGPYEQYF.

The chain carries TRBV20-1 and TRBJ2-1; TCRdb reports TRBD2, a call that lacks DNA to check it against. The CDR3 extends over 12 amino acids. CDR1 and CDR2 (germline): DFQATT, SNEGSKA (reference sequence). The CDR3: CSARRVNNEQFF.

The rearrangement joins TRBV7-8 to TRBJ1-4; there is no DNA to check the TCRdb D call of TRBD1. The CDR3 is 15 residues long. Germline V gene lookup returns CDR1 SGHVS and CDR2 FQNEAQ. Here the CDR3 reads CASSSSGTSGEKLFF.

The rearrangement uses TRBV6-1 and TRBJ2-2; the D call from TCRdb, TRBD2, cannot be confirmed without DNA. Germline lookup yields CDR1 MNHNS and CDR2 SASEGT. This CDR3 comprises 17 residues. The CDR3 is CASSLIAGGPDTGELFF.

The genes are TRBV12-3 or TRBV12-4 and TRBJ2-3. CDR3 length equals 14 residues. The CDR3 reads CASSHLHSTDTQYF.